The 8 T cell receptor beta chains below all came from one sample that was sequenced in a study of blood T cell repertoires in COVID-19. Method: immunoSEQ multiplex PCR; TCRdb's copy keeps in-frame clones and lacks some. The sample lists more than 45,000 clones, more than 80% occurring once. Specimen: peripheral blood. These receptor sequences come from a human donor in a cohort sampled during active COVID-19.

This clone was observed a few times. The chain recombines TRBV28 with TRBJ1-5, with D unclear. The V gene lost 11 bases and the J gene lost 0 bases, with 8 bases spanning the gap. This CDR3 is 12 amino acids long. The germline CDR1 and CDR2 sequences are MDHEN and SYDVKM. This CDR3 is CAYSSSNQPQHF. CDR3 bases: TGTGCCTATTCTTCTAGCAATCAGCCCCAGCATTTT.

The V and J genes are TRBV7-9 and TRBJ2-5, with 9 bases that match TRBD1. V shed 1 base, J shed 8 bases, and the junction held 5 bases outside the gene matches. The CDR3 sequence is 14 residues long. Germline CDR1 and CDR2: SEHNR and FQNEAQ (reference sequence). The CDR3 reads CASSLERQGGTQYF. CDR3 sequence (DNA): TGTGCCAGCAGCTTAGAGCGACAGGGGGGAACCCAGTACTTC.

This chain connects TRBV4-2 to TRBJ1-1, with 10 bases matching TRBD1. Germline V gene data show CDR1 as LGHNA and CDR2 as YNFKEQ. This CDR3 contains 16 residues. Losses at the gene ends were 2 bases for V and 1 base for J; bases not matched to a gene: 4. CDR3 nucleotides: TGTGCCAGCAGCCAAAAGACAGGGGGCAGGAACACTGAAGCTTTCTTT. Its protein product is CASSQKTGGRNTEAFF.

The chain links TRBV27 to TRBJ2-1, with a possible D match to TRBD1 (5 bases). This CDR3 region has 15 residues. Looked up from germline, CDR1 is MNHEY and CDR2 is SMNVEV (reference sequence). The germline V and J ends were trimmed by 4 bases and 2 bases, with 12 bases remaining between them. This CDR3 reads CASSWFQGTYNEQFF. CDR3 nucleotide sequence: TGTGCCAGCAGTTGGTTCCAGGGAACCTACAATGAGCAGTTCTTC.

The J gene is TRBJ1-1, the V gene TRBV4-1; TRBD1 might be the D (5 bases). Trimming shortened V by 1 base and J by 10 bases, and 13 bases separated the two germline ends. CDR3 length equals 13 residues. Germline loops: CDR1 MGHRA, CDR2 YSYEKL. This CDR3 is CASSQVLSGGAFF. For the CDR3, the DNA is TGCGCCAGCAGCCAAGTGCTCTCGGGGGGAGCTTTCTTT.

The V call is TRBV2, the J call TRBJ2-1, with 7 bases identical to TRBD1. V was clipped by 7 bases and J by 7 bases; unmatched bases: 10. The CDR3 extends over 14 amino acids. Germline CDR1 SNHLY, CDR2 FYNNEI. The CDR3 DNA follows: TGTGCCAGCAATAACAGGGGATTTAGGAATGAGCAGTTCTTC. Translated, it gives CASNNRGFRNEQFF.

The chain has TRBV3-1 (or the pseudogene TRBV3-2) and TRBJ2-7, with TRBD1 matching over 9 bases. Looked up from germline, CDR1 is LGHDT and CDR2 is YNNKEL (reference sequence). The CDR3 runs to 14 residues. The V gene end was trimmed by 1 base and the J gene end by 5 bases; junction bases not matched to a gene: 3. The CDR3 loop reads CASSQVTGGHEQYF. The CDR3 DNA reads TGTGCCAGCAGCCAAGTTACAGGGGGCCACGAGCAGTACTTC.

This rearrangement joins TRBV14 to TRBJ2-1, with D perhaps matching TRBD2 (7 bases). Trimming cost V 0 bases and J 2 bases, with 11 bases left between them. There are 16 residues in the CDR3. Germline CDR1 is SGHDN and CDR2 is FVKESK. Written as DNA, the CDR3 is TGTGCCAGCAGCCAAGATGGGGGGGCCCCCTACAATGAGCAGTTCTTC. Residues: CASSQDGGAPYNEQFF.